A selection of T cell receptor beta chains follows, all from one sample in a study of cytomegalovirus exposure and HLA in healthy donors. TCRdb's copy holds only in-frame clones and misses some; the assay was immunoSEQ multiplex PCR. The table records 250,000 to 400,000 clones, roughly 90% of them present only once. Input material: PBMCs. These receptors came from a man younger than 40 in good health and CMV-seronegative. CDR3s include the opening cysteine and the closing phenylalanine or tryptophan. D genes are given only for firm matches. Size is omitted from some rows. Given values are once, few, many or a class for expanded clones.

size	V	J	D	CDR3	DNA
once	TRBV4-1	TRBJ2-5	-	CASSQEGLRANVETQYF	TGCGCCAGCAGCCAAGAAGGGCTCAGGGCCAACGTTGAGACCCAGTACTTC
-	TRBV27	TRBJ1-5	TRBD1	CASSLSGGASQPQHF	TGTGCCAGCAGTTTATCAGGGGGCGCGTCTCAGCCCCAGCATTTT
-	TRBV9	TRBJ1-1	-	CASSPNPNTEAFF	TGTGCCAGCAGCCCAAATCCGAACACTGAAGCTTTCTTT
-	TRBV9	TRBJ2-2	-	CASSVGRVNTGELFF	TGTGCCAGCAGCGTAGGCAGGGTCAACACCGGGGAGCTGTTTTTT
few	TRBV10-3	TRBJ2-5	-	CAISEYREETQYF	TGTGCCATCAGTGAGTACAGGGAAGAGACCCAGTACTTC
-	TRBV6-5	TRBJ1-6	TRBD1	CASKPWTGDNSPLHF	TGTGCCAGCAAACCATGGACAGGGGATAATTCACCCCTCCACTTT
-	TRBV6-1	TRBJ2-5	TRBD2	CASSVSGGALETQYF	TGTGCCAGCAGTGTGAGCGGGGGCGCTCTAGAGACCCAGTACTTC
once	TRBV10-3	TRBJ1-2	TRBD1	CAISETGVPLGHGYTF	TGTGCCATCAGTGAGACAGGGGTACCGTTAGGTCATGGCTACACCTTC
-	TRBV7-8	TRBJ2-1	-	CASSTWQGSSYNEQFF	TGTGCCAGCAGCACTTGGCAGGGATCCTCCTACAATGAGCAGTTCTTC
-	TRBV6-5	TRBJ2-7	-	CASSKPRDVSYEQYF	TGTGCCAGCAGTAAGCCGCGGGACGTCTCCTACGAGCAGTACTTC
-	TRBV2	TRBJ2-7	-	CASSEAGAFSYEQYF	TGTGCCAGCAGTGAGGCAGGGGCCTTCTCCTACGAGCAGTACTTC
-	TRBV6-5	TRBJ1-1	-	CASSYFRVMNTEAFF	TGTGCCAGCAGTTACTTCAGGGTCATGAACACTGAAGCTTTCTTT
-	TRBV19	TRBJ2-4	-	CASSTGLDLDIQYF	TGTGCCAGTAGTACGGGACTGGATTTGGACATTCAGTACTTC
few	TRBV27	TRBJ2-2	-	CASSASTGELFF	TGTGCCAGCAGTGCTAGCACCGGGGAGCTGTTTTTT
-	TRBV4-3	TRBJ1-5	-	CASSQDRTDYQPQHF	TGCGCCAGCAGCCAAGATAGGACAGATTATCAGCCCCAGCATTTT
-	TRBV5-4	TRBJ1-5	-	CASSLGGEKNQPQHF	TGTGCCAGCAGCTTGGGCGGGGAAAAGAATCAGCCCCAGCATTTT
once	TRBV19	TRBJ1-1	-	CASSLSGVMNTEAFF	TGTGCCAGTAGTCTCTCAGGGGTCATGAACACTGAAGCTTTCTTT
-	TRBV2	TRBJ1-5	-	CASSAGINFNQPQHF	TGTGCCAGCAGTGCAGGAATAAACTTCAATCAGCCCCAGCATTTT
-	TRBV4-1	TRBJ1-1	-	CASSQASEAFF	TGCGCCAGCAGCCAAGCCAGTGAAGCTTTCTTT
-	TRBV5-1	TRBJ2-4	TRBD1	CASSPRQGLTKNIQYF	TGCGCCAGCAGCCCCAGACAGGGATTGACCAAAAACATTCAGTACTTC
-	TRBV7-8	TRBJ1-6	TRBD1	CASSRTRDRFRNSPLHF	TGTGCCAGCAGCCGAACGAGGGACAGGTTCAGGAATTCACCCCTCCACTTT
-	TRBV6-4	TRBJ1-6	TRBD1	CASSETYGTGLSPLHF	TGTGCCAGCAGTGAGACTTACGGGACAGGGCTTTCACCCCTCCACTTT
-	TRBV2	TRBJ2-7	TRBD2	CASSVGLAPAYEQYF	TGTGCCAGCAGTGTGGGACTAGCGCCGGCCTACGAGCAGTACTTC
-	TRBV21-1	TRBJ2-2	-	CASSARDTDTGELFF	TGTGCCAGCAGCGCCCGGGACACGGACACCGGGGAGCTGTTTTTT
-	TRBV7-9	TRBJ1-1	-	CASSLRVAGEGREAFF	TGTGCCAGCAGCTTACGGGTCGCGGGGGAAGGGCGTGAAGCTTTCTTT
-	TRBV5-6	TRBJ1-4	TRBD1	CASSTLGTANEKLFF	TGTGCCAGCAGCACACTTGGGACAGCTAATGAAAAACTGTTTTTT
-	TRBV7-9	TRBJ2-5	-	CASSSRGETQYF	TGTGCCAGCAGCTCCAGGGGTGAGACCCAGTACTTC